A selection of T cell receptor beta chains follows, all from one sample in a study of blood T cells in healthy people across ages. TCRdb called the 5' RACE reads again in MiXCR, with one record for every CDR3 protein. The data show about 670,000 distinct CDR3 sequences, with approximately 52% seen just once and roughly 14% held by the top ten. Sequencing was performed on blood. The source of these receptors is a woman older than 75 in good health. CDR3s include the opening cysteine and the closing phenylalanine or tryptophan. Fields, in order: clone size, V gene, J gene, D gene, CDR3 length, CDR3 protein, CDR3 DNA. The D gene is left open where the match is weak. Expanded clones get a size class; other rows say once, few or many, or leave the size out.

NA	TRBV4-2	TRBJ2-1	NA	17	CASSLRPSSSSYNEQFF	TGTGCCAGCAGCCTAAGGCCGTCTTCCAGTTCCTACAATGAGCAGTTCTTC
NA	TRBV20-1	TRBJ2-1	NA	12	CSAQLGVDEQFF	TGCAGTGCCCAGCTAGGGGTCGATGAGCAGTTCTTC
many	TRBV30	TRBJ2-7	TRBD2	15	CAWSRPLAGDYEQYF	TGTGCCTGGAGCCGTCCCCTAGCGGGAGATTACGAGCAGTACTTC
NA	TRBV7-2	TRBJ1-4	NA	13	CASSRQQGEKLFF	TGTGCCAGCAGCAGACAACAGGGCGAAAAACTGTTTTTT
NA	TRBV7-2	TRBJ2-1	TRBD2	14	CASSPQRLAKEQFF	TGTGCCAGCAGCCCCCAGCGACTAGCGAAAGAGCAGTTCTTC
NA	TRBV7-9	TRBJ2-2	NA	13	CASSLPAGRELFF	TGTGCCAGCAGCTTACCCGCCGGGCGGGAGCTGTTTTTT
many	TRBV4-2	TRBJ1-2	NA	15	CASSQEVEGNYGYTF	TGTGCCAGCAGCCAAGAAGTTGAGGGTAACTATGGCTACACCTTC
many	TRBV24-1	TRBJ2-2	TRBD1	15	CATSDYDRDTGELFF	TGTGCCACCAGTGATTATGACAGGGACACCGGGGAGCTGTTTTTT
NA	TRBV20-1	TRBJ2-3	NA	14	CSASGSQHADTQYF	TGCAGTGCTAGCGGGAGCCAGCATGCGGATACGCAGTATTTT
NA	TRBV7-2	TRBJ2-1	NA	16	CASSLGAGWKSNEQFF	TGTGCCAGCAGCCTAGGGGCAGGGTGGAAAAGCAATGAGCAGTTCTTC
NA	TRBV7-9	TRBJ1-1	NA	13	CASSALINTEAFF	TGTGCCAGCAGCGCATTAATCAACACTGAAGCTTTCTTT
few	TRBV20-1	TRBJ2-7	TRBD1	12	CSARTGTHEQYF	TGCAGTGCACGGACAGGCACCCACGAGCAGTACTTC
NA	TRBV5-1	TRBJ2-3	NA	14	CASSLGRCTDTQYF	TGCGCCAGCAGCTTGGGGCGATGCACAGATACGCAGTATTTT
many	TRBV28	TRBJ2-5	NA	13	CASSLSARGTQYF	TGTGCCAGCAGTTTATCCGCTCGGGGGACCCAGTACTTC
many	TRBV20-1	TRBJ2-5	NA	16	CSTSRGRLRLQETQYF	TGCAGTACATCCAGGGGGAGGCTAAGGCTGCAAGAGACCCAGTACTTC
many	TRBV12-3/TRBV12-4	TRBJ2-7	NA	12	CASSRSAYEQYF	TGTGCCAGCAGCCGTTCCGCCTACGAGCAGTACTTC
NA	TRBV21-1	TRBJ2-1	NA	13	CAGPGAPLDGQFF	TGTGCCGGTCCAGGGGCACCATTGGATGGGCAGTTCTTC
NA	TRBV12-3/TRBV12-4	TRBJ2-1	NA	15	CASSLVGVRNNEQFF	TGTGCCAGCAGTTTAGTGGGGGTCAGGAACAATGAGCAGTTCTTC
few	TRBV12-3/TRBV12-4	TRBJ2-5	TRBD2	15	CASRAGVGDQETQYF	TGTGCCAGCAGAGCGGGGGTTGGGGACCAAGAGACCCAGTACTTC
many	TRBV28	TRBJ2-1	TRBD2	19	CASSYFGLAGESSYNEQFF	TGTGCCAGCAGCTACTTCGGACTAGCGGGAGAAAGCTCCTACAATGAGCAGTTCTTC
few	TRBV2	TRBJ2-1	NA	20	CASYRSPPTGTSPNTNEQFF	TGTGCCAGCTATCGATCTCCCCCTACCGGGACCTCCCCCAACACAAATGAGCAGTTCTTC
many	TRBV6-1	TRBJ2-3	NA	15	CASRASPVSADTQYF	TGTGCCAGCAGGGCTAGTCCTGTCTCGGCAGATACGCAGTATTTT
many	TRBV12-3/TRBV12-4	TRBJ2-5	NA	14	CASSSPIKQETQYF	TGTGCCAGCAGTTCCCCCATTAAACAAGAGACCCAGTACTTC
NA	TRBV5-1	TRBJ2-2	NA	16	CASSLEGSRNTGELFF	TGCGCCAGCAGCTTGGAGGGCAGTCGGAACACCGGGGAGCTGTTTTTT
few	TRBV12-5	TRBJ2-1	TRBD2	16	CASGLGGLAGAHEQFF	TGTGCTAGTGGTTTGGGGGGACTAGCGGGGGCCCATGAGCAGTTCTTC
NA	TRBV6-5	TRBJ2-7	TRBD2	15	CASSILAGPYNEQYF	TGTGCCAGCAGCATACTAGCGGGACCCTACAATGAGCAGTACTTC
many	TRBV7-3	TRBJ2-6	NA	15	CASSLRVSGANVLTF	TGTGCCAGCAGTTTGCGCGTCTCTGGGGCCAACGTCCTGACTTTC
once	TRBV6-5	TRBJ2-6	TRBD2	18	CASSSTLAGVAGANVLTF	TGTGCCAGCAGTTCTACACTAGCGGGAGTGGCTGGGGCCAACGTCCTGACTTTC
NA	TRBV7-3	TRBJ2-3	NA	19	CASSLKGGGGRTSTDTQYF	TGTGCCAGCAGCTTAAAGGGAGGAGGGGGTCGAACTAGCACGGATACGCAGTATTTT
many	TRBV11-2	TRBJ2-4	NA	14	CASRRLGAKNIQYF	TGTGCCAGTAGGAGGTTGGGGGCCAAAAACATTCAGTACTTC
many	TRBV27	TRBJ2-5	NA	14	CASSLSTGQETQYF	TGTGCCAGCAGTTTATCAACGGGGCAAGAGACCCAGTACTTC
NA	TRBV12-3/TRBV12-4	TRBJ1-4	NA	16	CASRGGIKGHFEKLFF	TGTGCCAGCAGGGGTGGTATCAAAGGACACTTTGAAAAACTGTTTTTT
NA	TRBV6-5	TRBJ2-1	TRBD2	19	CASSYSPLGSGGRHNKQFF	TGTGCCAGCAGTTACTCCCCTTTGGGTAGCGGGGGGCGACACAATAAGCAGTTCTTC
NA	TRBV3-1	TRBJ2-2	TRBD1	16	CASTPRGPIGAGELFF	TGTGCCAGCACCCCAAGGGGGCCGATTGGCGCCGGGGAGCTGTTTTTT
many	TRBV20-1	TRBJ2-3	NA	15	CSARDEAGLTDTQYF	TGCAGTGCTAGAGATGAGGCGGGACTCACAGATACGCAGTATTTT
many	TRBV28	TRBJ2-7	TRBD1	14	CASSLRQGTYEQYF	TGTGCCAGCAGTTTGAGACAGGGGACGTACGAGCAGTACTTC
NA	TRBV13	TRBJ2-4	NA	13	CASSLEQSGKQYF	TGTGCCAGCAGCTTAGAACAAAGCGGCAAGCAGTACTTC
few	TRBV20-1	TRBJ1-1	TRBD1	15	CSGIRDSILNTEAFF	TGCAGTGGGATTCGGGACAGTATTTTGAACACTGAAGCTTTCTTT